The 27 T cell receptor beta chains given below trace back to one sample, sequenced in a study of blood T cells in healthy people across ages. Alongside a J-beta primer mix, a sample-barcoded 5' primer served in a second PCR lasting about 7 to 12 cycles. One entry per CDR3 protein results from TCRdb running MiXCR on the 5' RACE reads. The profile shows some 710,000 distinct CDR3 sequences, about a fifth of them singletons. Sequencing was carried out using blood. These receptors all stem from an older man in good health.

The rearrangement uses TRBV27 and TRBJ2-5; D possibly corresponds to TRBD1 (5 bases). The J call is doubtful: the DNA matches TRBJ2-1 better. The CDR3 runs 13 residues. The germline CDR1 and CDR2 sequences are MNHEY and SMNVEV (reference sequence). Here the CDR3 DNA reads TGTGCCAGCAGCTCCAGGGAAAGCAATGAGCAGTTCTTC. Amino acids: CASSSRESNEQFF.

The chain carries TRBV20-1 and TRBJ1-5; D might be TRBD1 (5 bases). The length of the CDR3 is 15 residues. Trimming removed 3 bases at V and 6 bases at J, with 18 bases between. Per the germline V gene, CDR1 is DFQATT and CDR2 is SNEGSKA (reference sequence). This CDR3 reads CSASPTGAVGQPQHF. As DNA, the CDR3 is TGCAGTGCTAGCCCCACAGGTGCAGTGGGTCAGCCCCAGCATTTT.

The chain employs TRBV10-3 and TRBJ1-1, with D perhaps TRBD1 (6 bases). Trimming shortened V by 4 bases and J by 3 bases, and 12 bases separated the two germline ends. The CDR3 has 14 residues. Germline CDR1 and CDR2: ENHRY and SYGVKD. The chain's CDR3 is CAISVRGRDTEAFF. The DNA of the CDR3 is TGTGCCATCAGTGTCAGGGGAAGGGACACTGAAGCTTTCTTT.

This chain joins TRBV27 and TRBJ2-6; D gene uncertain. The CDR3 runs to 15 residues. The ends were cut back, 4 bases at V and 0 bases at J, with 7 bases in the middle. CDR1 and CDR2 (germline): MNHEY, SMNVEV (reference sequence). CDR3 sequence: CASSSGRSGANVLTF. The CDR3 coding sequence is TGTGCCAGCAGTTCCGGGCGCTCTGGGGCCAACGTCCTGACTTTC.

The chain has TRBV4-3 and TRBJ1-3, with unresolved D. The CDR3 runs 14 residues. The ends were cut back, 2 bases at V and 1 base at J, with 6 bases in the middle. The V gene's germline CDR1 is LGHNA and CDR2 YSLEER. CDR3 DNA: TGCGCCAGCAGCCAACTAGGGTCTGGAAACACCATATATTTT. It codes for CASSQLGSGNTIYF.

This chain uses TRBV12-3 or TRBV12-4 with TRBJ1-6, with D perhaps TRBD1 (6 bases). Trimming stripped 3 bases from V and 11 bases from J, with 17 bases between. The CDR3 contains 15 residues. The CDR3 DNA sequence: TGTGCCAGCAGTTTGGGGGGATCTTGGACAGCACCCCTCCACTTT. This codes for CASSLGGSWTAPLHF.

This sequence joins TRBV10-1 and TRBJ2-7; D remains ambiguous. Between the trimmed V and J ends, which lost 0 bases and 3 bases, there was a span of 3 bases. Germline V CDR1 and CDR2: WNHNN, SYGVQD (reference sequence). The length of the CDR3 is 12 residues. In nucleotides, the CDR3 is TGCGCCAGCAGTGAGTCCCTCTACGAGCAGTACTTC. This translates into CASSESLYEQYF.

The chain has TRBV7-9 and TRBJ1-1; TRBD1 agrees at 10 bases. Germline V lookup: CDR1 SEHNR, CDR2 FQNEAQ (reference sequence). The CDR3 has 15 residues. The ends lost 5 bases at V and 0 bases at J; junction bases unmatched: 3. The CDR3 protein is CASSHDRGLNTEAFF. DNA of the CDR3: TGTGCCAGCAGCCACGACAGGGGGCTGAACACTGAAGCTTTCTTT.

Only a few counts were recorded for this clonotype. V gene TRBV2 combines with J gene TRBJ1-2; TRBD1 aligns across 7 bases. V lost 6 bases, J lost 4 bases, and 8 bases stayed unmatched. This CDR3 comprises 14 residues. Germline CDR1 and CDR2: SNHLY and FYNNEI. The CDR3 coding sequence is TGTGCCAGCAGAAGAGGGACAGCAAGCTATGGCTACACCTTC. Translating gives CASRRGTASYGYTF. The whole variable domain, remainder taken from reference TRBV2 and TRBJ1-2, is EPEVTQTPSHQVTQMGQEVILRCVPISNHLYFYWYRQILGQKVEFLVSFYNNEISEKSEIFDDQFSVERPDGSNFTLKIRSTKLEDSAMYFCASRRGTASYGYTFGSGTRLTVV.

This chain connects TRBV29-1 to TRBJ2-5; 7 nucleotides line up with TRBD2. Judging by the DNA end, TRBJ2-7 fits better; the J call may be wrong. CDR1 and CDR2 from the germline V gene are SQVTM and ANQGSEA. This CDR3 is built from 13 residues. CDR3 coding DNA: TGCAGCGTTTCCCGGGAGGACCAATACGAGCAGTACGTC. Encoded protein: CSVSREDQYEQYV.

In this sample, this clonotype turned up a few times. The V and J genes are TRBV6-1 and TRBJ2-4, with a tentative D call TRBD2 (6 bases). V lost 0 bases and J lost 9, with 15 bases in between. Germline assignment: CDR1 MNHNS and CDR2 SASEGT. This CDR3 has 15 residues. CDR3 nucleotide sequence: TGTGCCAGCAGTGAAGCGGGACTCACAAGGTCCATTCAGTACTTC. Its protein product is CASSEAGLTRSIQYF.

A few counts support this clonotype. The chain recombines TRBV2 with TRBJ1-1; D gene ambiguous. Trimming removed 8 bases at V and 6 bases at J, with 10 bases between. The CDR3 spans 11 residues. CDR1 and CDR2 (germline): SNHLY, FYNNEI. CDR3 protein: CASRPGSEAFF. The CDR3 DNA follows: TGTGCCAGCCGCCCGGGTTCTGAAGCTTTCTTT.

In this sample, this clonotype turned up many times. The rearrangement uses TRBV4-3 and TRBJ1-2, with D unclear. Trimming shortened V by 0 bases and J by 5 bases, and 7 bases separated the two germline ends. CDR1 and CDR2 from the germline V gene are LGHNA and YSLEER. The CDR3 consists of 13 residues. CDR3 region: CASSQDLGYGYTF. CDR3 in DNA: TGCGCCAGCAGCCAAGATCTGGGGTATGGCTACACCTTC.

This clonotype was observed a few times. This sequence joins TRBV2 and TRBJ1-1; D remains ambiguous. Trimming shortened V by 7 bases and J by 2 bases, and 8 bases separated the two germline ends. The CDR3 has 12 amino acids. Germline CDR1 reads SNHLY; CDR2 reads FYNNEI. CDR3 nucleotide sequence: TGTGCCAGCACTTCCAGTAACACTGAAGCTTTCTTT. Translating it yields CASTSSNTEAFF.

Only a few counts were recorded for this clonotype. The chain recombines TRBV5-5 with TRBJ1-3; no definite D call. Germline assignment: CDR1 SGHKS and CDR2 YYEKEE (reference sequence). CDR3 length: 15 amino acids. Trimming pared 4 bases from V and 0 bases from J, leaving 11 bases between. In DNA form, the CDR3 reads TGTGCCAGCAGCCCGACCTCGTCCTCTGGAAACACCATATATTTT. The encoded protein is CASSPTSSSGNTIYF.

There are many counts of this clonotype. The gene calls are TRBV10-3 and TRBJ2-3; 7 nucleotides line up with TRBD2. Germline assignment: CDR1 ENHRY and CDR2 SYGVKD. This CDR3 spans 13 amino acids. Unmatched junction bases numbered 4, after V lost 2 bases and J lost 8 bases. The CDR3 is CAISEVASGTQYF. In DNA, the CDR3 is TGTGCCATCAGTGAGGTGGCTAGCGGTACGCAGTATTTT.

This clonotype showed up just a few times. The CDR3 DNA reads TGTGCCAGCAGTTTATCCCCCTGGGGCGGGGAGAAAGATACGCAGTATTTT. Its protein product is CASSLSPWGGEKDTQYF. J is TRBJ2-3 and V is TRBV28, with D possibly matching TRBD2 (6 bases). This CDR3 spans 17 amino acids. Germline loops: CDR1 MDHEN, CDR2 SYDVKM. Between the trimmed V and J ends, which lost 1 base and 5 bases, there was a span of 19 bases.

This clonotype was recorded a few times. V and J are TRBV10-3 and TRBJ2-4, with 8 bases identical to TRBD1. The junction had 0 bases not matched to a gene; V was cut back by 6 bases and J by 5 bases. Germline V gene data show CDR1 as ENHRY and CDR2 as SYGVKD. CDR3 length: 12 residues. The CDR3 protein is CAIRGQENIQYF. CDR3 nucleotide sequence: TGTGCCATCAGGGGACAGGAAAACATTCAGTACTTC.

CDR3 residues: CASSLVRTSRGDTQYF. Written as DNA, the CDR3 is TGTGCCAGCAGCTTAGTCCGGACTAGCCGGGGAGATACGCAGTATTTT. The chain links TRBV11-2 to TRBJ2-3, with 8 bases lining up with TRBD2. Germline V gene lookup returns CDR1 SGHAT and CDR2 FQNNGV. Unmatched junction bases numbered 8, after V lost 1 base and J lost 5 bases. The CDR3 is 16 residues long.

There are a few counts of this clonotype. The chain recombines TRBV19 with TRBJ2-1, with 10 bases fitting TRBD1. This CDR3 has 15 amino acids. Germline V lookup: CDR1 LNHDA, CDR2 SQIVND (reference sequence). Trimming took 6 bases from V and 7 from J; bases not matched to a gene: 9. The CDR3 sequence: CASRRRQGASNEQFF. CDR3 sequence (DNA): TGTGCCAGTAGACGTAGACAGGGGGCGAGTAATGAGCAGTTCTTC.

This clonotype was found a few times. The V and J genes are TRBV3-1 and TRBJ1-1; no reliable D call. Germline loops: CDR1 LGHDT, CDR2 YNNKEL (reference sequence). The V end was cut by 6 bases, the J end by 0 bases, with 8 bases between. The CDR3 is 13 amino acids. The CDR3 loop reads CASRRTMNTEAFF. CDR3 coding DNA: TGTGCCAGCAGACGTACTATGAACACTGAAGCTTTCTTT.

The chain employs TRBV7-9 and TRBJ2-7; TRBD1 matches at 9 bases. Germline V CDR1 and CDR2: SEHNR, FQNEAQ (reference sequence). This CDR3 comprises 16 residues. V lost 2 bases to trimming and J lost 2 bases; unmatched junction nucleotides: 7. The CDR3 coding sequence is TGTGCCAGCAGCTTACAAGGGAGACAGGGGGCCTACGAGCAGTACTTC. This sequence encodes CASSLQGRQGAYEQYF.

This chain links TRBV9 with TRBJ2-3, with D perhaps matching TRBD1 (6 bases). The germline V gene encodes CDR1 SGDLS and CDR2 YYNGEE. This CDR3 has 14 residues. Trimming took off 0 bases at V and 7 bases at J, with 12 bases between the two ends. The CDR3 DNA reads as TGTGCCAGCAGCGTAGCGGATTGGGGGCATACGCAGTATTTT. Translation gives CASSVADWGHTQYF.

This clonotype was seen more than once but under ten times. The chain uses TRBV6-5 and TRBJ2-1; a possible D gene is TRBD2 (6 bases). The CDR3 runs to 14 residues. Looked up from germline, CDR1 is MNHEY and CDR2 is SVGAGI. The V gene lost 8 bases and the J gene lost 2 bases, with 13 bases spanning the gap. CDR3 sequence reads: CASAEGGTYNEQFF. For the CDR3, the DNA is TGTGCCAGCGCGGAGGGTGGAACCTACAATGAGCAGTTCTTC.

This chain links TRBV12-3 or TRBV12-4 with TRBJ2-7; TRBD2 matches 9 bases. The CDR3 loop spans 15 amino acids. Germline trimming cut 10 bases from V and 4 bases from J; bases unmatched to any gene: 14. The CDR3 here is CAITLGSGRFYEQYF. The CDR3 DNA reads TGTGCCATCACCCTGGGTAGCGGGAGATTTTACGAGCAGTACTTC.

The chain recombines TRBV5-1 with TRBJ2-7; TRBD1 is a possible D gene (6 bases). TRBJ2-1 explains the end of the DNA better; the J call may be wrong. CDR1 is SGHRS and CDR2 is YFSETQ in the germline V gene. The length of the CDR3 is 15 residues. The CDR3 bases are TGCGCCAGCAGCTTGGATGCAGGGGAGTACAATGAGCAGTTCTTC. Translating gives CASSLDAGEYNEQFF.

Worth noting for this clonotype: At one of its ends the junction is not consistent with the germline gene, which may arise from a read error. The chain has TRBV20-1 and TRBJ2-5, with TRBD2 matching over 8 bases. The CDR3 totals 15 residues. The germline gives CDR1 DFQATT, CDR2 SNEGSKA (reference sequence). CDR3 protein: CSAREGAGENSEQSF. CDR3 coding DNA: TGCAGTGCTAGAGAAGGAGCGGGAGAGAACAGTGAGCAGTCCTTC.